Below, 19 T cell receptor beta chains from the same sample are listed, as sequenced in a study of OX40 agonist ivuxolimab in advanced cancers. The assay was immunoSEQ multiplex PCR, and TCRdb's table has in-frame clones only and misses some. The sample holds fewer than 85,000 clones; around 86% are singletons and the top ten take approximately 1.9%. The sequencing here drew on CD4+ or CD8+ T cells sorted from blood, taken in a trial of the OX40 agonist ivuxolimab. The origin of the receptors is an adult with an advanced solid tumor such as melanoma, head and neck, liver or kidney cancer.

V usage is TRBV18 and J usage is TRBJ1-2; D is unclear. The length of the CDR3 is 14 residues. V lost 2 bases and J lost 8, with 15 bases in between. Germline CDR1 KGHSH, CDR2 LQKENI. CDR3 coding DNA: TGTGCCAGCTCACCATCCGATTCACCTGGAGGCTACACCTTC. Amino acid sequence: CASSPSDSPGGYTF.

This chain connects TRBV10-1 to TRBJ2-1; D assignment may be TRBD1 or TRBD2 (5 bases each). V lost 6 bases and J 8 bases, leaving 17 bases between the germline ends. Germline V lookup: CDR1 WNHNN, CDR2 SYGVQD (reference sequence). CDR3 length: 14 amino acids. The DNA of the CDR3 is TGCGCCAGCAGACCGGGACCCCGGTCCGATGAGCAGTTCTTC. It codes for CASRPGPRSDEQFF.

In this sample, this clone turned up a few times. The CDR3 reads CASSQGGSSYEQYF. Here the CDR3 DNA reads TGTGCCAGCAGCCAAGGGGGGAGCTCCTACGAGCAGTACTTC. V is TRBV4-2 and J is TRBJ2-7; D possibly uses TRBD1 or TRBD2 (5 bases each). The CDR3 runs 14 residues. V lost 1 base, J lost 0 bases, and 7 bases lay in between. Germline CDR1 and CDR2: LGHNA and YNFKEQ.

The J gene is TRBJ1-1, the V gene TRBV11-2; 11 bases align to TRBD1. Trimming took 4 bases from V and 3 from J; bases not matched to a gene: 13. The CDR3 is 18 amino acids. Germline V lookup: CDR1 SGHAT, CDR2 FQNNGV. CDR3 coding DNA: TGTGCCAGCAGCTCCCCTTCGGACAGGGGGCGTCGAGACACTGAAGCTTTCTTT. Translation: CASSSPSDRGRRDTEAFF.

The gene calls are TRBV15 and TRBJ2-5; D is undetermined. Deletions cut 2 bases from V and 4 bases from J, with 8 bases between. The CDR3 spans 13 residues. In germline, CDR1 is LNHNV, CDR2 YYDKDF (reference sequence). The CDR3 protein is CATSRRVRETQYF. In DNA form, the CDR3 reads TGTGCCACCAGCAGAAGAGTTCGAGAGACCCAGTACTTC.

This chain links TRBV4-1 with TRBJ1-1, with TRBD1 matching 8 bases. Germline loops: CDR1 MGHRA, CDR2 YSYEKL. V dropped 4 bases and J dropped 1; count of bases not matched to a gene: 8. The CDR3 loop spans 16 amino acids. The CDR3 region has the DNA TGCGCCAGCAGCCTCCTCGGACAGGGTGGGAACACTGAAGCTTTCTTT. This translates into CASSLLGQGGNTEAFF.

The chain links TRBV11-3 to TRBJ2-7; 9 positions agree with TRBD1. The ends lost 5 bases at V and 5 bases at J; junction bases unmatched: 7. Germline values: CDR1 SGHNT, CDR2 YENEEA. The CDR3 contains 14 residues. The chain's CDR3 is CASSLGQGPHEQYF. The DNA for the CDR3 is TGTGCCAGCAGCCTGGGACAGGGTCCCCACGAGCAGTACTTC. Complete variable domain (other parts from reference TRBV11-3 and TRBJ2-7): EAGVVQSPRYKIIEKKQPVAFWCNPISGHNTLYWYLQNLGQGPELLIRYENEEAVDDSQLPKDRFSAERLKGVDSTLKIQPAELGDSAVYLCASSLGQGPHEQYFGPGTRLTVT.

This rearrangement joins TRBV6-4 to TRBJ2-3, with TRBD2 as a possible D gene (6 bases). V shed 6 bases and J shed 3 bases, with 10 bases lying between them. The length of the CDR3 is 13 residues. The germline V gene has CDR1 MRHNA and CDR2 SNTAGT. CDR3 region: CASRGGATDTQYF. The CDR3, as DNA: TGTGCCAGCAGAGGAGGGGCGACAGATACGCAGTATTTT.

This sequence joins TRBV5-6 and TRBJ1-5; 7 bases fit TRBD1. This CDR3 is 15 amino acids long. The germline CDR1 and CDR2 sequences are SGHDT and YYEEEE. The V segment lost 2 bases and the J segment 4 bases; nucleotides outside the gene matches: 6. CDR3 protein: CASSFRGQRNQPQHF. In nucleotides, the CDR3 is TGTGCCAGCAGCTTTAGGGGACAGAGAAATCAGCCCCAGCATTTT.

This sequence joins TRBV5-8 and TRBJ1-2; D is uncertain. Trimming removed 0 bases from V and 4 bases from J, with 10 bases in between. Germline assignment: CDR1 SGHTS and CDR2 YDEGEE. The CDR3 sequence is 14 residues long. The CDR3 region is CASSLEGRTYGYTF. DNA for the CDR3: TGTGCCAGCAGCTTGGAAGGAAGAACCTATGGCTACACCTTC.

V usage is TRBV18 and J usage is TRBJ1-4; D is unclear. The ends were cut back, 1 base at V and 7 bases at J, with 13 bases in the middle. Germline CDR1 and CDR2: KGHSH and LQKENI. This CDR3 contains 15 residues. The CDR3 DNA follows: TGTGCCAGCTCACCACTGGCGGGCTCGGGTGAAAAACTGTTTTTT. Its protein product is CASSPLAGSGEKLFF. Using reference TRBV18 and TRBJ1-4 for the parts outside the CDR3, the full variable domain is NAGVMQNPRHLVRRRGQEARLRCSPMKGHSHVYWYRQLPEEGLKFMVYLQKENIIDESGMPKERFSAEFPKEGPSILRIQQVVRGDSAAYFCASSPLAGSGEKLFFGSGTQLSVL.

The V and J genes are TRBV6-4 and TRBJ2-7; D is possibly TRBD1 (5 bases). The V and J ends lost 5 bases and 6 bases respectively, with 14 bases between them. The CDR3 spans 13 residues. Germline loops: CDR1 MRHNA, CDR2 SNTAGT. As DNA, the CDR3 is TGTGCCAGCAGTCAGGGAAGGGGCCCCGAGCAGTACTTC. Translating gives CASSQGRGPEQYF.

This chain uses TRBV7-9 with TRBJ1-4; D unresolved. V shed 0 bases and J shed 8 bases, with 7 bases lying between them. The CDR3 extends over 13 amino acids. Germline-derived CDR1 and CDR2 are SEHNR and FQNEAQ (reference sequence). In nucleotides, the CDR3 is TGTGCCAGCAGCTTAGCGCTGGGGGAAAAACTGTTTTTT. This gives the protein CASSLALGEKLFF. Using reference TRBV7-9 and TRBJ1-4 for the parts outside the CDR3, the full variable domain is DTGVSQNPRHKITKRGQNVTFRCDPISEHNRLYWYRQTLGQGPEFLTYFQNEAQLEKSRLLSDRFSAERPKGSFSTLEIQRTEQGDSAMYLCASSLALGEKLFFGSGTQLSVL.

The chain joins TRBV28 to TRBJ2-5; D unclear. The CDR3 runs to 12 residues. The germline CDR1 and CDR2 sequences are MDHEN and SYDVKM. The V and J ends lost 2 bases and 10 bases respectively, with 11 bases between them. Here the CDR3 DNA reads TGTGCCAGCAGTTTACCCCGACTCGGCCAGTACTTC. Residues: CASSLPRLGQYF.

Here the CDR3 reads CASSLSPVGTDTQYF. Here the CDR3 DNA reads TGCGCCAGCAGCTTGTCCCCGGTGGGCACAGATACGCAGTATTTT. The chain joins TRBV5-1 to TRBJ2-3; no reliable D call. The CDR3 runs to 15 residues. Trimming pared 1 base from V and 1 base from J, leaving 10 bases between. In germline, CDR1 is SGHRS, CDR2 YFSETQ.

Details on this clone: Distinct nucleotide sequences in the sample also encode this CDR3. The gene calls are TRBV9 and TRBJ2-2, with D maybe TRBD2 (5 bases). With 0 bases removed from V and 1 base from J, the gap between germline ends came to 7 bases. In germline, CDR1 is SGDLS, CDR2 YYNGEE. This CDR3 contains 15 residues. The CDR3 protein is CASSVGSGNTGELFF. The CDR3 region has the DNA TGTGCCAGCAGCGTAGGGAGCGGGAACACCGGGGAGCTGTTTTTT.

This chain links TRBV5-1 with TRBJ2-7; maybe TRBD1 (5 bases). Between the trimmed V and J ends, which lost 4 bases and 4 bases, there was a span of 9 bases. The CDR3 contains 12 residues. Germline V lookup: CDR1 SGHRS, CDR2 YFSETQ. The CDR3 here is CASSLDRYEQYF. The DNA of the CDR3 is TGCGCCAGCAGCCTAGACAGATACGAGCAGTACTTC.

This clone was picked up one time. The chain uses TRBV18 and TRBJ2-2; 7 nucleotides line up with TRBD1. After removal of 4 bases from V and 5 bases from J, the junction contained 1 base not matched to a gene. Germline-derived CDR1 and CDR2 are KGHSH and LQKENI. CDR3 length equals 13 residues. The CDR3 reads CASSQGQTGELFF. The CDR3, as DNA: TGTGCCAGCTCACAGGGACAGACCGGGGAGCTGTTTTTT. Full variable domain (rest looked up from reference TRBV18 and TRBJ2-2): NAGVMQNPRHLVRRRGQEARLRCSPMKGHSHVYWYRQLPEEGLKFMVYLQKENIIDESGMPKERFSAEFPKEGPSILRIQQVVRGDSAAYFCASSQGQTGELFFGEGSRLTVL.

V gene TRBV6-1 combines with J gene TRBJ1-5; 8 bases match TRBD1. The ends lost 1 base at V and 11 bases at J; junction bases unmatched: 4. CDR1 and CDR2 from the germline V gene are MNHNS and SASEGT. This CDR3 is built from 13 residues. This CDR3 is CASSEDRGIAQHF. The CDR3 region has the DNA TGTGCCAGCAGTGAAGACAGGGGGATAGCCCAGCATTTT.